These 24 T cell receptor beta chains came from one sample sequenced in a study of patients and donors after allogeneic stem cell transplantation. TCRdb reprocessed the RT-PCR reads with MiXCR, giving one entry per CDR3 protein. The sample comprises approximately 430,000 distinct CDR3 sequences, roughly 16% of which are singletons, and around 7.2% rests with the top ten. Sequencing used blood, either unsorted or a sorted T cell fraction (not recorded which). The receptors were sampled from a human donor who was either an allogeneic HSCT recipient or a stem cell or donor lymphocyte infusion donor (not recorded which). It is not recorded whose cells these are; they may come from a transplant donor.

The table lists this clonotype with many counts. The chain combines TRBV12-3 or TRBV12-4 with TRBJ2-1; D perhaps matches TRBD2 (5 bases). The CDR3 sequence is 13 residues long. Trimming stripped 0 bases from V and 7 bases from J, with 7 bases between. The CDR3 bases are TGTGCCAGCAGTTTAGCCGGGGTAAATGAGCAGTTCTTC. Translation gives CASSLAGVNEQFF.

This chain joins TRBV20-1 and TRBJ1-1; 7 bases match TRBD1. Looked up from germline, CDR1 is DFQATT and CDR2 is SNEGSKA (reference sequence). The CDR3 has 15 amino acids. The J segment lost 11 bases and the V segment lost 0 bases, leaving 15 bases of the junction unmatched. Here the CDR3 reads CSARDHKGADAMAFF. CDR3 nucleotide sequence: TGCAGTGCTAGAGATCATAAGGGGGCGGACGCCATGGCTTTCTTT.

This clonotype was counted a few times. The chain uses TRBV3-1 and TRBJ1-3; D is undetermined. Germline lookup yields CDR1 LGHDT and CDR2 YNNKEL (reference sequence). V was shortened by 5 bases and J by 10 bases, with 12 bases between the two germline ends. The CDR3 extends over 12 amino acids. The CDR3 reads CASSTSEVTIYF. The CDR3 DNA follows: TGTGCCAGCAGCACATCGGAGGTGACCATATATTTT.

The chain joins TRBV7-9 to TRBJ1-5; D possibly corresponds to TRBD1 (5 bases). The germline gives CDR1 SEHNR, CDR2 FQNEAQ (reference sequence). The ends were cut back, 0 bases at V and 0 bases at J, with 6 bases in the middle. This CDR3 region has 15 residues. The CDR3 protein is CASSLAGPSNQPQHF. Here the CDR3 DNA reads TGTGCCAGCAGCTTAGCGGGACCTAGCAATCAGCCCCAGCATTTT.

This clonotype appeared many times. CDR3 bases: TGCGCCAGCAGCACAAACCTGGGCCAGCCCCAGCATTTT. This codes for CASSTNLGQPQHF. J is TRBJ1-5 and V is TRBV5-1; D not resolved. This CDR3 contains 13 residues. Per the germline V gene, CDR1 is SGHRS and CDR2 is YFSETQ. Between the trimmed V and J ends, which lost 4 bases and 7 bases, there was a span of 12 bases.

V usage is TRBV11-2 and J usage is TRBJ1-1; the match to TRBD1 covers 7 bases. Trimming took 1 base from V and 4 from J; bases not matched to a gene: 6. The V gene's germline CDR1 is SGHAT and CDR2 FQNNGV. The CDR3 contains 15 residues. The CDR3 loop is CASSLAGGVATEAFF. Here the CDR3 DNA reads TGTGCCAGCAGCTTAGCAGGGGGTGTCGCCACTGAAGCTTTCTTT.

The table lists this clonotype with a few counts. V usage is TRBV15 and J usage is TRBJ2-7; D not certain. The CDR3 consists of 11 residues. V lost 2 bases, J lost 5 bases, and 4 bases lay in between. Germline V CDR1 and CDR2: LNHNV, YYDKDF (reference sequence). CDR3: CATSRRNEQYF. CDR3 bases: TGTGCCACCAGCAGAAGGAACGAGCAGTACTTC.

Remarks on this clonotype: A much more abundant neighbour one base away suggests this may be a read error. The rearrangement uses TRBV5-1 and TRBJ2-4; D gene ambiguous. This CDR3 spans 13 amino acids. In germline, CDR1 is SGHRS, CDR2 YFSETQ. CDR3 in amino acids: CAGRDHPQNIQYF. DNA of the CDR3: TGCGCCGGCAGAGATCATCCCCAAAACATTCAGTACTTC.

This rearrangement joins TRBV2 to TRBJ1-2; TRBD1 might be the D (5 bases). There are 14 residues in the CDR3. CDR1 and CDR2 (germline): SNHLY, FYNNEI. V dropped 8 bases and J dropped 2 bases, with 15 bases sitting between them. CDR3 residues: CASLRGPGNYGYTF. The DNA for the CDR3 is TGTGCCAGCCTGAGAGGTCCAGGGAACTATGGCTACACCTTC.

This clonotype was recorded at least ten times. This chain links TRBV5-1 with TRBJ2-1; D possibly corresponds to TRBD2 (6 bases). Germline CDR1 and CDR2: SGHRS and YFSETQ. The length of the CDR3 is 14 residues. V dropped 4 bases and J dropped 9 bases, with 17 bases sitting between them. CDR3 protein: CASSGGASAGEQFF. The CDR3 region has the DNA TGCGCCAGCAGCGGAGGGGCTAGCGCGGGTGAGCAGTTCTTC. Variable domain in full (rest from reference TRBV5-1 and TRBJ2-1): KAGVTQTPRYLIKTRGQQVTLSCSPISGHRSVSWYQQTPGQGLQFLFEYFSETQRNKGNFPGRFSGRQFSNSRSEMNVSTLELGDSALYLCASSGGASAGEQFFGPGTRLTVL.

This chain uses TRBV20-1 with TRBJ2-2; 11 bases line up with TRBD2. Trimming took 2 bases from V and 3 from J; bases not matched to a gene: 5. Germline CDR1 DFQATT, CDR2 SNEGSKA (reference sequence). This CDR3 spans 16 amino acids. CDR3 DNA: TGCAGTGCTAGACCTAGCGGGAGGAGGTACACCGGGGAGCTGTTTTTT. Translation gives CSARPSGRRYTGELFF.

The sample holds many counts of this clonotype. The chain carries TRBV5-1 and TRBJ2-5, with TRBD2 matching over 7 bases. CDR3 length: 17 amino acids. The germline V gene encodes CDR1 SGHRS and CDR2 YFSETQ. After removal of 1 base from V and 1 base from J, the junction contained 10 bases not matched to a gene. The CDR3 region is CASSLNSGGRLQETQYF. The CDR3 DNA is TGCGCCAGCAGCTTGAACTCGGGCGGGAGACTCCAAGAGACCCAGTACTTC.

The genes are TRBV2 and TRBJ2-6; D is undetermined. The germline V gene encodes CDR1 SNHLY and CDR2 FYNNEI. The V and J ends lost 4 bases and 3 bases respectively, with 1 base between them. The CDR3 runs to 12 residues. The DNA for the CDR3 is TGTGCCAGCAGTGTTGGGGCCAACGTCCTGACTTTC. This sequence encodes CASSVGANVLTF.

A few counts support this clonotype. This chain joins TRBV20-1 and TRBJ2-1; TRBD2 agrees at 13 bases. This CDR3 region has 17 residues. Germline V gene data show CDR1 as DFQATT and CDR2 as SNEGSKA (reference sequence). The ends lost 2 bases at V and 5 bases at J; junction bases unmatched: 9. The CDR3 protein is CSARHPTSGRNHNEQFF. The CDR3 bases are TGCAGTGCTAGACACCCGACTAGCGGGAGGAACCACAATGAGCAGTTCTTC.

This chain links TRBV20-1 with TRBJ2-1; 11 positions agree with TRBD2. CDR1 DFQATT and CDR2 SNEGSKA come from the germline V gene (reference sequence). J lost 10 bases, V lost 3 bases, and 8 bases had no gene match. The CDR3 runs to 14 residues. The CDR3 is CSASKLAGVGEQFF. DNA for the CDR3: TGCAGTGCTAGCAAACTAGCGGGAGTCGGGGAGCAGTTCTTC.

The V gene is TRBV7-9, the J gene TRBJ1-5; 7 bases map to TRBD1. The germline gives CDR1 SEHNR, CDR2 FQNEAQ (reference sequence). V was pared by 4 bases and J by 0 bases, with 3 bases of the junction left unmatched. The length of the CDR3 is 15 residues. The CDR3 DNA follows: TGTGCCAGCAGCTCCGACAGGGTTAGCAATCAGCCCCAGCATTTT. This encodes CASSSDRVSNQPQHF. The whole variable domain, filled in from reference TRBV7-9 and TRBJ1-5, reads DTGVSQNPRHKITKRGQNVTFRCDPISEHNRLYWYRQTLGQGPEFLTYFQNEAQLEKSRLLSDRFSAERPKGSFSTLEIQRTEQGDSAMYLCASSSDRVSNQPQHFGDGTRLSIL.

This rearrangement joins TRBV20-1 to TRBJ2-7; D not resolved. V was clipped by 6 bases and J by 0 bases, with 12 bases between them. This CDR3 has 13 residues. Germline V lookup: CDR1 DFQATT, CDR2 SNEGSKA (reference sequence). The CDR3 coding sequence is TGCAGTGCCCCCTCAAGTAGCTCCTACGAGCAGTACTTC. Translating gives CSAPSSSSYEQYF.

The chain is built from TRBV7-2 and TRBJ1-1; D might be TRBD1 (6 bases). CDR3 size: 16 residues. The germline V and J ends were trimmed by 1 base and 9 bases, with 21 bases remaining between them. CDR1 and CDR2 from the germline V gene are SGHTA and FQGNSA. This chain's CDR3 is CASSLVPGHTRGKAFF. The CDR3 nucleotides are TGTGCCAGCAGCTTAGTCCCGGGACACACCAGAGGGAAAGCTTTCTTT. The full variable domain, completed using reference TRBV7-2 and TRBJ1-1, is GAGVSQSPSNKVTEKGKDVELRCDPISGHTALYWYRQSLGQGLEFLIYFQGNSAPDKSGLPSDRFSAERTGGSVSTLTIQRTQQEDSAVYLCASSLVPGHTRGKAFFGQGTRLTVV.

This clonotype was observed a few times. This chain links TRBV11-2 with TRBJ2-2, with unresolved D. Germline loops: CDR1 SGHAT, CDR2 FQNNGV. V was shortened by 6 bases and J by 0 bases, with 11 bases between the two germline ends. The CDR3 is made up of 15 amino acids. CDR3 sequence (DNA): TGTGCCAGCAGACTACAGAGAGCGAACACCGGGGAGCTGTTTTTT. Translation gives CASRLQRANTGELFF.

The rearrangement uses TRBV2 and TRBJ1-5; TRBD1 aligns across 9 bases. V gave up 6 bases and J gave up 9 bases; unmatched junction bases: 12. Germline assignment: CDR1 SNHLY and CDR2 FYNNEI. The CDR3 is 15 residues long. CDR3 coding DNA: TGTGCCAGCAGCCCGGGACAGGGCTCTGTGTGGCCCCAGCATTTT. Protein product: CASSPGQGSVWPQHF.

This clonotype showed up just a few times. This chain connects TRBV20-1 to TRBJ2-1, with TRBD2 matching over 10 bases. CDR1 DFQATT and CDR2 SNEGSKA come from the germline V gene (reference sequence). The CDR3 consists of 16 residues. J gave up 4 bases and V 6 bases, and 12 bases lay outside the gene matches. This CDR3 reads CSAKQLAGRGYNEQFF. CDR3 bases: TGCAGTGCGAAACAACTAGCGGGACGAGGGTACAATGAGCAGTTCTTC.

This clonotype was seen once. V gene TRBV30 combines with J gene TRBJ2-1; 7 positions match TRBD2. CDR3 length: 15 amino acids. The germline CDR1 and CDR2 sequences are GTSNPN and SVGIG (reference sequence). V was pared by 0 bases and J by 4 bases, with 6 bases of the junction left unmatched. CDR3: CAWSVRQRGYNEQFF. The CDR3 nucleotides are TGTGCCTGGAGTGTACGTCAGCGGGGATACAATGAGCAGTTCTTC.

This clonotype has at least ten counts. V usage is TRBV29-1 and J usage is TRBJ1-1, with 10 bases fitting TRBD1. V lost 7 bases, J lost 4 bases, and 3 bases stayed unmatched. There are 12 residues in the CDR3. Germline loops: CDR1 SQVTM, CDR2 ANQGSEA. The CDR3, as DNA: TGCAGCGGCGGACAGGGGGGCACTGAAGCTTTCTTT. Protein sequence: CSGGQGGTEAFF.

V is TRBV5-6 and J is TRBJ2-3; 8 nucleotides line up with TRBD2. Looked up from germline, CDR1 is SGHDT and CDR2 is YYEEEE. V lost 2 bases and J lost 2; bases outside the gene matches: 13. The CDR3 sequence is 18 residues long. The CDR3 bases are TGTGCCAGCAGCTTTGAGAGTTGGCGGGGGGCCAACACAGATACGCAGTATTTT. This translates into CASSFESWRGANTDTQYF.